This TCR beta chain is from a study of post-analysis software for immune sequencing data. The TCR beta cDNA libraries contained unique molecular identifiers. Using its own MiXCR run on the PCR reads, TCRdb lists one record per CDR3 protein. The sample yields approximately 460,000 distinct CDR3 sequences, roughly 45% seen once. For this clonotype: Its specificity is unknown.

Per the germline V gene, CDR1 is GTSNPN and CDR2 is SVGIG (reference sequence). Trimming took 1 base from V and 10 from J; bases not matched to a gene: 9. The CDR3 is 15 amino acids. Study-wide points: The five TRBV segments detected at higher frequency in patients than in controls included TRBV5-6, TRBV5-1 and TRBV20-1.

This TCR was recovered from a girl aged 10-17 years with multiple sclerosis. The V call is TRBV30, the J call TRBJ2-1, with 11 positions matching TRBD2. Sequencing was done on a sample of blood. The CDR3 reads CAWSGQLAGAGEQFF. In DNA, the CDR3 is TGTGCCTGGAGTGGGCAACTAGCGGGAGCAGGCGAGCAGTTCTTC.